What follows are 3 T cell receptor beta chains derived from one specimen sequenced in a study of chemoradiotherapy in HPV16-positive cancers. Sequencing was performed with immunoSEQ multiplex PCR; in TCRdb, only in-frame clones are kept and a portion is missing. The data contain 4,000 to 5,000 clones, 75% to 90% of them singletons. This specimen consisted of tumor tissue, obtained from a patient who underwent chemoradiotherapy. These receptors all stem from a human donor with HPV-associated anogenital cancer.

In its sample, this clone was seen once. The chain recombines TRBV2 with TRBJ1-1, with D perhaps matching TRBD1 (6 bases). Germline CDR1 reads SNHLY; CDR2 reads FYNNEI. V was cut by 3 bases and J by 1 base, with 21 bases left in between. The CDR3 runs 18 residues. CDR3 amino acids: CASSDLRKNRVTNTEAFF. CDR3 sequence (DNA): TGTGCCAGCAGTGACCTTAGAAAGAACAGGGTTACGAACACTGAAGCTTTCTTT.

This chain uses TRBV15 with TRBJ2-3; tentatively, D is TRBD1 (5 bases). V shed 0 bases and J shed 4 bases, with 8 bases lying between them. The CDR3 length is 14 residues. CDR1 and CDR2 (germline): LNHNV, YYDKDF (reference sequence). The CDR3 nucleotides read TGTGCCACCAGCAGAGACAGGGCCGCAGATACGCAGTATTTT. Translation: CATSRDRAADTQYF.

This clone was seen a single time. This CDR3 reads CASSLGKMSNQPQHF. Here the CDR3 DNA reads TGTGCCAGCAGTTTAGGGAAGATGAGCAATCAGCCCCAGCATTTT. This chain connects TRBV28 to TRBJ1-5; D not resolved. There are 15 residues in the CDR3. CDR1 is MDHEN and CDR2 is SYDVKM in the germline V gene. The ends were cut back, 2 bases at V and 1 base at J, with 9 bases in the middle.